This T cell receptor beta chain stems from a study of T cell responses to AZD1222 COVID-19 vaccine. General study findings and limits: Repertoire sampling was restricted to post-peak T cell response timepoints. Most donors were white British and more were female, and clonal diversity was possibly underestimated.

Clones were sequenced by immunoSEQ multiplex PCR, and TCRdb holds only the in-frame ones, with some missing. The sample holds around 83,000 clones, around 92% seen once. The CDR3 has 14 amino acids. CDR1 MNHEY and CDR2 SVGAGI come from the germline V gene. Trimming took 6 bases from V and 3 from J; bases not matched to a gene: 2. With regard to this clone: No antigen is known for it.

The sequence came from an adult in good health. V is TRBV6-5 and J is TRBJ2-1; 10 positions match TRBD1. Source: peripheral blood, taken on day 0 of AZD1222 vaccination. This CDR3 is CASRTGGLYNEQFF. Here the CDR3 DNA reads TGTGCCAGCAGGACAGGGGGCCTCTACAATGAGCAGTTCTTC.